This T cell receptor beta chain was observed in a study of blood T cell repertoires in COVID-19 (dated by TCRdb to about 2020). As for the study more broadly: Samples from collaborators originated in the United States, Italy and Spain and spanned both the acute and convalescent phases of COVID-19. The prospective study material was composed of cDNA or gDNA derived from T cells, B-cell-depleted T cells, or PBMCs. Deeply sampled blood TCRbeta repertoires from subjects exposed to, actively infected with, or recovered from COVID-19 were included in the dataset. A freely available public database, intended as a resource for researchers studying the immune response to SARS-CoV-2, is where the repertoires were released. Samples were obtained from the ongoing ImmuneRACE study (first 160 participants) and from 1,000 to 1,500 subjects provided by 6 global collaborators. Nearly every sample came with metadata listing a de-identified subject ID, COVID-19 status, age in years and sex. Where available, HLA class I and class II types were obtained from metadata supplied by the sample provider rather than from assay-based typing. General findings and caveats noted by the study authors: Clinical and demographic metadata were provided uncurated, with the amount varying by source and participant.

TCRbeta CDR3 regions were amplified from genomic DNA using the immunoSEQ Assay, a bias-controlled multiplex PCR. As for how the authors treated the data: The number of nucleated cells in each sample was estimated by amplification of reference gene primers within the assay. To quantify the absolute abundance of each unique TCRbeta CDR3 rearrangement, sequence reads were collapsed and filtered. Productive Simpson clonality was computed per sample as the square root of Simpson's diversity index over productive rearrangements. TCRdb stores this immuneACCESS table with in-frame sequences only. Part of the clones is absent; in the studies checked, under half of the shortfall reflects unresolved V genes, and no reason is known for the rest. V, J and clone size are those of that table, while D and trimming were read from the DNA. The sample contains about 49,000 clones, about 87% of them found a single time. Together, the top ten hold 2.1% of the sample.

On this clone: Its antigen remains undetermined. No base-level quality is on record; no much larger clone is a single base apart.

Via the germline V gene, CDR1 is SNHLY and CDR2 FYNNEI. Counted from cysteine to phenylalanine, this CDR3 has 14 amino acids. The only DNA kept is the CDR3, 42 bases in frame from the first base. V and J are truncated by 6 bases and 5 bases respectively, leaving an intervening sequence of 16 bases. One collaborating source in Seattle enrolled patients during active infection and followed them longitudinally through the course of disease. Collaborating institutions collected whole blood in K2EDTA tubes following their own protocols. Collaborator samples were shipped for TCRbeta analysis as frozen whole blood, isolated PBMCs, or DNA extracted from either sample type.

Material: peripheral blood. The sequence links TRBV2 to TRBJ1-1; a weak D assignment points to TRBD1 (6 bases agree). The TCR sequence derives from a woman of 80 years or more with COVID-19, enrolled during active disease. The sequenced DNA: TGTGCCAGCAGAGGAACAGGGTTCTGGACTGAAGCTTTCTTT. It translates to CASRGTGFWTEAFF.